This record covers a single T cell receptor (beta chain). These data belong to a study of blood T cell repertoires in COVID-19. For the study at large: Sample material is recorded as cDNA or gDNA derived from T cells, B-cell-depleted T cells, or PBMCs.

TCRdb's table, derived via immunoSEQ multiplex PCR, lists solely in-frame clones and lacks some. The sample shows around 340,000 clones, approximately 89% of them seen only once. The germline V gene has CDR1 SQVTM and CDR2 ANQGSEA. The CDR3 runs to 14 residues. With 4 bases removed from V and 2 bases from J, the gap between germline ends came to 15 bases. Enrolment of Seattle patients took place during active infection, and they were followed longitudinally. Sequencing input: peripheral blood. The chain carries TRBV29-1 and TRBJ2-7; D is possibly TRBD1 (6 bases). This clonotype was sampled from a woman between 55 and 75 years old with COVID-19, enrolled during active disease. The CDR3 DNA follows: TGCAGCGTTGGGGGGCAGGGGTTCCCCTACGAGCAGTACTTC. Translating it yields CSVGGQGFPYEQYF.